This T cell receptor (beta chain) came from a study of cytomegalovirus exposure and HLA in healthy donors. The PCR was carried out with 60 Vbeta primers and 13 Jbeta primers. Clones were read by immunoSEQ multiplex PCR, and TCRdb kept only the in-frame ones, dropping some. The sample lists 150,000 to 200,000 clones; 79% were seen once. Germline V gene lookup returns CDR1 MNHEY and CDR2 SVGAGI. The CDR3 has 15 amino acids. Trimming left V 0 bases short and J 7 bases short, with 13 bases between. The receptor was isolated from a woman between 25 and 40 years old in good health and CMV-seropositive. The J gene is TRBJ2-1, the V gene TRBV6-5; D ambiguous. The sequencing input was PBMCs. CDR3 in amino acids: CASSYSSVNWNEQFF. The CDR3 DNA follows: TGTGCCAGCAGTTACTCCTCGGTTAACTGGAATGAGCAGTTCTTC.